The 24 T cell receptor beta chains in this list originate from one sample, sequenced in a study of T cells of healthy individuals. One entry per CDR3 protein, called by TCRdb with MiXCR from the 5' RACE reads. The data contain about 96,000 distinct CDR3 sequences, 15% to 20% of them singletons. The source of these receptors is a human donor in good health.

This chain uses TRBV29-1 with TRBJ2-7; a possible D gene is TRBD2 (7 bases). This CDR3 is built from 12 residues. V lost 3 bases to trimming and J lost 6 bases, with 12 bases between them. Germline assignment: CDR1 SQVTM and CDR2 ANQGSEA. The DNA for the CDR3 is TGCAGCGTTGAGCGGGGGCGCGGCGAGCAGTACTTC. It encodes CSVERGRGEQYF.

The table lists this clonotype with many counts. This chain links TRBV20-1 with TRBJ2-2; possibly TRBD1 for D (5 bases). This CDR3 is built from 11 residues. Per the germline V gene, CDR1 is DFQATT and CDR2 is SNEGSKA (reference sequence). V lost 7 bases and J 6 bases, leaving 9 bases between the germline ends. CDR3 loop: CSVWGAGELFF. CDR3 nucleotides: TGCAGTGTTTGGGGCGCCGGGGAGCTGTTTTTT.

This clonotype was observed many times. V is TRBV3-1 and J is TRBJ2-1; D might be TRBD1 or TRBD2, each matching 5 bases. The CDR3 runs to 15 residues. CDR1 is LGHDT, CDR2 YNNKEL, per germline (reference sequence). Trimming shortened V by 2 bases and J by 4 bases, and 12 bases separated the two germline ends. CDR3 amino acids: CASSQILGEYNEQFF. Here the CDR3 DNA reads TGTGCCAGCAGCCAAATTCTGGGGGAATACAATGAGCAGTTCTTC.

In its sample, this clonotype was seen many times. CDR3 nucleotide sequence: TGCAGTGCTAGGGGACAGGGGCTGGAGACCCAGTACTTC. This sequence encodes CSARGQGLETQYF. The chain is built from TRBV20-1 and TRBJ2-5; 10 nucleotides match TRBD1. The length of the CDR3 is 13 residues. Germline V gene data show CDR1 as DFQATT and CDR2 as SNEGSKA (reference sequence). Trimming at V came to 3 bases and at J to 5 bases, leaving 3 bases not matched to a gene.

As DNA, the CDR3 is TGTGCCAGCAGCCAAGATCGGGTAGCGGGGGGCTACAATGAGCAGTTCTTC. Protein product: CASSQDRVAGGYNEQFF. V is TRBV3-2 and J is TRBJ2-1; the table's TRBD2 call for D was not verified on the DNA. TRBV3-2 counts as a pseudogene. The CDR3 extends over 17 amino acids.

This clonotype was counted ten times or more. V usage is TRBV4-1 and J usage is TRBJ2-3; 7 nucleotides align to TRBD2. Germline CDR1 and CDR2: MGHRA and YSYEKL. Trimming at V came to 0 bases and at J to 3 bases, leaving 12 bases not matched to a gene. This CDR3 comprises 18 residues. Here the CDR3 reads CASSQDGYQRELTDTQYF. The DNA of the CDR3 is TGCGCCAGCAGCCAAGATGGTTATCAGCGGGAACTTACAGATACGCAGTATTTT.

This clonotype was observed a handful of times. This chain links TRBV28 with TRBJ1-5; TRBD1 might be the D (6 bases). The CDR3 contains 15 residues. The germline V and J ends were trimmed by 6 bases and 6 bases, with 18 bases remaining between them. Germline V CDR1 and CDR2: MDHEN, SYDVKM. CDR3 DNA sequence: TGTGCCAGCAGCCAATTACAGGGTTGGATTCAGCCCCAGCATTTT. Translating it yields CASSQLQGWIQPQHF.

This clonotype was picked up many times. The genes are TRBV5-1 and TRBJ1-1; D is perhaps TRBD1 (6 bases). V lost 7 bases to trimming and J lost 0 bases, with 10 bases between them. Germline loops: CDR1 SGHRS, CDR2 YFSETQ. CDR3 length equals 13 residues. For the CDR3, the DNA is TGCGCCAGCCGGGACATCATGAACACTGAAGCTTTCTTT. This sequence encodes CASRDIMNTEAFF.

In its sample, this clonotype was seen a few times. At one boundary the junction diverges from the germline segment, which might be a read error. The chain recombines TRBV20-1 with TRBJ1-2; D may be TRBD1 (5 bases). The germline V gene has CDR1 DFQATT and CDR2 SNEGSKA (reference sequence). This CDR3 is built from 13 residues. The CDR3 protein is CSASARERGGYNF. The CDR3 bases are TGCAGTGCTAGTGCCCGGGAGAGGGGTGGCTACAACTTC.

The rearrangement uses TRBV7-2 and TRBJ2-1; D uncertain. Trimming left V 2 bases short and J 0 bases short, with 5 bases between. Per germline, CDR1 SGHTA and CDR2 FQGNSA. The CDR3 covers 14 residues. CDR3 sequence reads: CASSLMVSYNEQFF. In DNA, the CDR3 is TGTGCCAGCAGCTTAATGGTCTCCTACAATGAGCAGTTCTTC.

The V gene is TRBV25-1, the J gene TRBJ2-5; the D call may be TRBD1 or TRBD2 (6 bases each). This CDR3 is built from 12 residues. V lost 7 bases to trimming and J lost 5 bases, with 11 bases between them. Germline values: CDR1 MGHDK, CDR2 SYGVNS. CDR3 coding DNA: TGTGCCAGCACGGAGGGGGTGGAGACCCAGTACTTC. Translated: CASTEGVETQYF.

This clonotype was counted at least ten times. The rearrangement uses TRBV30 and TRBJ1-4, with TRBD1 as a possible D gene (6 bases). Deletions cut 6 bases from V and 8 bases from J, with 19 bases between. CDR1 GTSNPN and CDR2 SVGIG come from the germline V gene (reference sequence). The CDR3 covers 14 residues. The CDR3 reads CACTGGLVLEKLFF. The CDR3 nucleotides are TGTGCCTGCACCGGGGGGCTCGTACTGGAAAAACTGTTTTTT.

This clonotype was observed a handful of times. V usage is TRBV5-5 and J usage is TRBJ2-5; the D gene is possibly TRBD1 (5 bases). The germline V gene has CDR1 SGHKS and CDR2 YYEKEE (reference sequence). The CDR3 loop spans 13 amino acids. Trimming pared 0 bases from V and 3 bases from J, leaving 6 bases between. The CDR3 here is CASSLAREETQYF. Here the CDR3 DNA reads TGTGCCAGCAGCTTGGCCAGGGAAGAGACCCAGTACTTC.

The rearrangement links TRBV12-3 or TRBV12-4 to TRBJ2-1; perhaps TRBD2 as D (6 bases). V was shortened by 4 bases and J by 0 bases, with 13 bases between the two germline ends. There are 16 residues in the CDR3. CDR3 nucleotides: TGTGCCAGCAGTTGGGACTCCTGGAGCTCCTACAATGAGCAGTTCTTC. Its protein product is CASSWDSWSSYNEQFF.

This clonotype was counted ten times or more. The chain couples TRBV7-2 to TRBJ1-1; 7 nucleotides line up with TRBD1. Trimming removed 2 bases from V and 0 bases from J; junction bases left unmatched: 3. Germline V lookup: CDR1 SGHTA, CDR2 FQGNSA. The CDR3 consists of 15 residues. The CDR3 region is CASSLRGQMNTEAFF. The CDR3 DNA reads TGTGCCAGCAGCTTAAGGGGGCAGATGAACACTGAAGCTTTCTTT.

This clonotype was counted only a few times. The chain recombines TRBV5-1 with TRBJ2-2; D remains ambiguous. The germline V and J ends were trimmed by 9 bases and 0 bases, with 15 bases remaining between them. This CDR3 comprises 15 residues. CDR1 and CDR2 from the germline V gene are SGHRS and YFSETQ. The CDR3 sequence is CATRWDFANTGELFF. The DNA for the CDR3 is TGCGCCACCCGATGGGATTTCGCGAACACCGGGGAGCTGTTTTTT.

The chain employs TRBV7-9 and TRBJ2-5; D possibly matches TRBD1 or TRBD2 (5 bases each). Germline CDR1 and CDR2: SEHNR and FQNEAQ (reference sequence). The length of the CDR3 is 15 residues. Between the trimmed V and J ends, which lost 4 bases and 5 bases, there was a span of 17 bases. CDR3: CASSSGAPPGETQYF. CDR3 DNA sequence: TGTGCCAGCAGCTCCGGGGCTCCCCCGGGGGAGACCCAGTACTTC.

This clonotype was seen many times. As DNA, the CDR3 is TGTGCCAGCTCACCACAGGGGGCTTATGGCTACACCTTC. Amino acids: CASSPQGAYGYTF. The rearrangement joins TRBV18 to TRBJ1-2; 7 nucleotides align to TRBD1. The CDR3 has 13 residues. CDR1 and CDR2 from the germline V gene are KGHSH and LQKENI. Losses at the gene ends were 1 base for V and 5 bases for J; bases not matched to a gene: 1.

In its sample, this clonotype was seen many times. The chain carries TRBV10-3 and TRBJ2-7, with unresolved D. Germline loops: CDR1 ENHRY, CDR2 SYGVKD. Trimming took off 0 bases at V and 3 bases at J, with 9 bases between the two ends. The CDR3 spans 14 residues. This chain's CDR3 is CAISESARNYEQYF. CDR3 in DNA: TGTGCCATCAGTGAGTCCGCCAGGAACTACGAGCAGTACTTC.

In this sample, this clonotype turned up many times. The chain combines TRBV27 with TRBJ2-7, with D maybe TRBD1 (6 bases). CDR3 length: 13 residues. V gave up 3 bases and J gave up 3 bases, with 9 bases separating them. Germline lookup yields CDR1 MNHEY and CDR2 SMNVEV (reference sequence). The CDR3 sequence is CASSFTGNYEQYF. The CDR3 bases are TGTGCCAGCAGTTTTACAGGGAACTACGAGCAGTACTTC.

This clonotype was seen ten or more times. The chain is built from TRBV6-2 or TRBV6-3 and TRBJ2-1, with 8 bases identical to TRBD2. CDR3 length: 15 residues. V lost 2 bases and J lost 7; bases outside the gene matches: 7. Germline CDR1 MNHEY, CDR2 SVGEGT. CDR3 region: CASSYTLAGLNEQFF. CDR3 coding DNA: TGTGCCAGCAGTTACACATTAGCGGGATTAAATGAGCAGTTCTTC.

There are a few counts of this clonotype. The chain employs TRBV4-3 and TRBJ1-1; D call uncertain. The V gene's germline CDR1 is LGHNA and CDR2 YSLEER. The CDR3 is made up of 13 amino acids. Trimming removed 8 bases at V and 0 bases at J, with 10 bases between. The CDR3: CASAAKMNTEAFF. Written as DNA, the CDR3 is TGCGCCAGCGCGGCCAAGATGAACACTGAAGCTTTCTTT.

This clonotype was seen repeatedly, ten times or more. V gene TRBV6-1 combines with J gene TRBJ2-5, with D perhaps TRBD2 (5 bases). The germline CDR1 and CDR2 sequences are MNHNS and SASEGT. Trimming pared 4 bases from V and 7 bases from J, leaving 7 bases between. The CDR3 is 11 residues long. The CDR3 loop is CASSALGTQYF. The CDR3 DNA reads TGTGCCAGCAGTGCACTAGGGACCCAGTACTTC.

The chain has TRBV6-2 or TRBV6-3 and TRBJ2-1; tentatively, D is TRBD1 (6 bases). The CDR3 sequence is 14 residues long. CDR1 and CDR2 from the germline V gene are MNHEY and SVGEGT. Trimming removed 8 bases at V and 3 bases at J, with 14 bases between. In nucleotides, the CDR3 is TGTGCCAGCGCCGGGGCAGGGGTCTACAATGAGCAGTTCTTC. Amino acids: CASAGAGVYNEQFF.